This T cell receptor beta chain was documented in a study of T cell changes during pregnancy in multiple sclerosis. Trimming cost V 5 bases and J 6 bases; bases outside gene matches: 9. The V gene's germline CDR1 is LNHDA and CDR2 SQIVND (reference sequence). The CDR3 extends over 16 amino acids. Sequencing was performed with immunoSEQ multiplex PCR; in TCRdb, only in-frame clones are kept and a portion is missing. Found here are around 65,000 clones, roughly 86% of them singletons; the top ten hold under 2%. This clone was recorded a few times. The J gene is TRBJ2-7, the V gene TRBV19; TRBD2 matches at 14 bases. This receptor was identified in a female donor with multiple sclerosis, enrolled in a pregnancy study. Here the sequenced sample was peripheral blood, taken in the first trimester of pregnancy. The CDR3 DNA sequence: TGTGCCAGTAGTGTCCGACTAGCGGGAGGGCCCCCCGAGCAGTACTTC. Translation: CASSVRLAGGPPEQYF.